One sample yielded the 20 T cell receptor beta chains listed below, sequenced in a study of identifying expanded T cells in peripheral blood. The protocol was immunoSEQ multiplex PCR, while the TCRdb copy is restricted to in-frame clones and leaves out a portion. This sample has approximately 100,000 clones, with around 85% found just once. The sequencing input was blood. These receptors were collected from a person between 18 and 75 years old in good health.

The chain uses TRBV5-5 and TRBJ1-2; unclear D gene. The germline V gene encodes CDR1 SGHKS and CDR2 YYEKEE (reference sequence). V lost 4 bases to trimming and J lost 4 bases, with 11 bases between them. The CDR3 is made up of 13 amino acids. CDR3 in amino acids: CASSRTGGYGYTF. The CDR3 DNA is TGTGCCAGCAGCCGAACCGGCGGCTATGGCTACACCTTC.

This CDR3 reads CASSLFAATNEKLFF. The CDR3 region has the DNA TGTGCCAGCAGTTTATTCGCCGCAACTAATGAAAAACTGTTTTTT. The V and J genes are TRBV28 and TRBJ1-4, with D hard to call. V was pared by 1 base and J by 0 bases, with 6 bases between. The CDR3 has 15 amino acids. Germline values: CDR1 MDHEN, CDR2 SYDVKM. Full variable domain (missing parts from reference TRBV28 and TRBJ1-4): DVKVTQSSRYLVKRTGEKVFLECVQDMDHENMFWYRQDPGLGLRLIYFSYDVKMKEKGDIPEGYSVSREKKERFSLILESASTNQTSMYLCASSLFAATNEKLFFGSGTQLSVL.

This sequence joins TRBV6-5 and TRBJ2-7, with 10 bases aligning to TRBD2. This CDR3 has 14 amino acids. Germline V CDR1 and CDR2: MNHEY, SVGAGI. V lost 7 bases and J lost 4; bases outside the gene matches: 7. In DNA, the CDR3 is TGTGCCAGCAAGAAACTAGCGGGGCCTTACGAGCAGTACTTC. Amino acids: CASKKLAGPYEQYF.

The V and J genes are TRBV2 and TRBJ2-3, with D hard to call. The V and J ends lost 11 bases and 2 bases respectively, with 11 bases between them. Germline V CDR1 and CDR2: SNHLY, FYNNEI. This CDR3 region has 12 residues. The chain's CDR3 is CAVRSSTDTQYF. The CDR3 region has the DNA TGTGCCGTTAGGAGCTCCACAGATACGCAGTATTTT.

The chain couples TRBV7-9 to TRBJ2-7, with D unresolved. CDR1 and CDR2 (germline): SEHNR, FQNEAQ (reference sequence). The ends were cut back, 2 bases at V and 5 bases at J, with 7 bases in the middle. CDR3 length: 12 amino acids. The CDR3 sequence: CASSLLVHEQYF. In DNA, the CDR3 is TGTGCCAGCAGCTTACTCGTGCACGAGCAGTACTTC.

The genes are TRBV6-1 and TRBJ1-1, with a weak D call TRBD1 (5 bases). Germline V gene data show CDR1 as MNHNS and CDR2 as SASEGT. The CDR3 extends over 17 amino acids. V dropped 1 base and J dropped 4 bases, with 19 bases sitting between them. The CDR3 DNA reads TGTGCCAGCAGTGAAGTCGGCTTTTTACAAGGGGCCACTGAAGCTTTCTTT. Protein sequence: CASSEVGFLQGATEAFF.

This clone was observed a single time. The rearrangement uses TRBV6-6 and TRBJ1-1; D uncertain. The germline V gene encodes CDR1 MNHNY and CDR2 SVGAGI (reference sequence). The CDR3 loop spans 13 amino acids. Between the trimmed V and J ends, which lost 8 bases and 8 bases, there was a span of 18 bases. CDR3 nucleotide sequence: TGTGCCAGCTCCTTGGACCGACGCGGCGAAGCTTTCTTT. It yields the protein CASSLDRRGEAFF.

This chain connects TRBV18 to TRBJ1-1; D remains ambiguous. From germline, CDR1 is KGHSH and CDR2 LQKENI. The CDR3 covers 16 residues. V lost 1 base to trimming and J lost 3 bases, with 15 bases between them. Here the CDR3 DNA reads TGTGCCAGCTCACCACGGGTTAATACGAGGGACACTGAAGCTTTCTTT. Translated: CASSPRVNTRDTEAFF.

The chain has TRBV5-1 and TRBJ1-6, with D perhaps matching TRBD1 (5 bases). From germline, CDR1 is SGHRS and CDR2 YFSETQ. Trimming stripped 4 bases from V and 9 bases from J, with 17 bases between. The CDR3 loop spans 15 amino acids. CDR3 residues: CASSPTGGRGSPLHF. CDR3 DNA: TGCGCCAGCAGCCCCACGGGGGGGAGGGGTTCACCCCTCCACTTT.

The chain has TRBV18 and TRBJ1-3; no clear D gene. Deletions cut 3 bases from V and 2 bases from J, with 11 bases between. CDR3 size: 15 residues. Germline-derived CDR1 and CDR2 are KGHSH and LQKENI. The CDR3 DNA reads as TGTGCCAGCTCACCCACGAGTGGTCCTGGAAACACCATATATTTT. This gives the protein CASSPTSGPGNTIYF.

The chain joins TRBV6-1 to TRBJ2-2, with a possible D match to TRBD1 (6 bases). V was cut by 3 bases and J by 3 bases, with 11 bases left in between. The length of the CDR3 is 15 residues. Germline V gene data show CDR1 as MNHNS and CDR2 as SASEGT. CDR3 DNA: TGTGCCAGCAGTGACGAACAGGGATACACCGGGGAGCTGTTTTTT. Protein product: CASSDEQGYTGELFF.

This clone has only a few counts. The V and J genes are TRBV7-9 and TRBJ1-3; D gene unclear. Trimming cost V 2 bases and J 8 bases, with 4 bases left between them. CDR3 size: 11 residues. CDR1 is SEHNR and CDR2 is FQNEAQ in the germline V gene (reference sequence). In DNA, the CDR3 is TGTGCCAGCAGCTTAACGGACACCATATATTTT. This gives the protein CASSLTDTIYF.

The rearrangement joins TRBV19 to TRBJ1-2, with TRBD1 as a possible D gene (5 bases). V was cut by 4 bases and J by 9 bases, with 21 bases left in between. Looked up from germline, CDR1 is LNHDA and CDR2 is SQIVND (reference sequence). This CDR3 contains 15 residues. The CDR3 bases are TGTGCCAGTAGTAATGGGCAGGGACGGGGCCCCAGCTACACCTTC. This translates into CASSNGQGRGPSYTF. The full variable domain, with the rest looked up from reference TRBV19 and TRBJ1-2, is DGGITQSPKYLFRKEGQNVTLSCEQNLNHDAMYWYRQDPGQGLRLIYYSQIVNDFQKGDIAEGYSVSREKKESFPLTVTSAQKNPTAFYLCASSNGQGRGPSYTFGSGTRLTVV.

CDR3 in amino acids: CASSSPNAAEAFF. The CDR3 DNA follows: TGTGCCAGCAGCTCCCCCAACGCCGCTGAAGCTTTCTTT. This chain connects TRBV7-9 to TRBJ1-1; D unclear. V dropped 4 bases and J dropped 6 bases, with 12 bases sitting between them. Germline values: CDR1 SEHNR, CDR2 FQNEAQ (reference sequence). The CDR3 spans 13 residues.

The gene calls are TRBV27 and TRBJ2-7; 7 nucleotides match TRBD2. Trimming removed 4 bases from V and 3 bases from J; junction bases left unmatched: 3. CDR1 and CDR2 from the germline V gene are MNHEY and SMNVEV (reference sequence). The CDR3 contains 13 residues. The CDR3 bases are TGTGCCAGCAGTTGGGGGGGGATCTACGAGCAGTACTTC. Protein product: CASSWGGIYEQYF.

Notes on this clone: Because the CDR3's place on the DNA is in doubt, the DNA is left out and the CDR3 is given as listed by TCRdb. J is TRBJ2-7 and V is TRBV5-1; the table's D call, TRBD2, has no DNA check behind it. Germline values: CDR1 SGHRS, CDR2 YFSETQ. The CDR3 region is 12 residues in length, termini included. The CDR3 loop reads CASSFGEGEQYF.

The chain employs TRBV5-1 and TRBJ1-1; 7 bases fit TRBD1. Germline V gene data show CDR1 as SGHRS and CDR2 as YFSETQ. The V gene end was trimmed by 2 bases and the J gene end by 1 base; junction bases not matched to a gene: 2. The CDR3 has 14 amino acids. The DNA of the CDR3 is TGCGCCAGCAGCTTATGGACAGGGAACACTGAAGCTTTCTTT. This encodes CASSLWTGNTEAFF.

This chain uses TRBV18 with TRBJ1-1; 9 bases align to TRBD1. The germline V gene has CDR1 KGHSH and CDR2 LQKENI. There are 13 residues in the CDR3. V shed 6 bases, J shed 4 bases, and the junction held 3 bases outside the gene matches. The CDR3 DNA follows: TGTGCCAGCTCGATGACAGGGGGCACTGAAGCTTTCTTT. It translates to CASSMTGGTEAFF.

The rearrangement joins TRBV6-6 to TRBJ1-5, with a tentative D call TRBD1 (6 bases). The CDR3 is made up of 14 amino acids. V lost 6 bases to trimming and J lost 9 bases, with 18 bases between them. CDR1 is MNHNY and CDR2 is SVGAGI in the germline V gene (reference sequence). The CDR3 loop reads CASRTETGDRPQHF. CDR3 DNA sequence: TGTGCCAGCAGAACTGAGACAGGTGATAGGCCCCAGCATTTT.

The table lists this clone with many counts. This chain joins TRBV7-8 and TRBJ2-7; no reliable D call. Germline V CDR1 and CDR2: SGHVS, FQNEAQ. The CDR3 is 13 amino acids. V was shortened by 3 bases and J by 3 bases, with 9 bases between the two germline ends. CDR3 sequence: CASSFGSIYEQYF. The CDR3, as DNA: TGTGCCAGCAGCTTCGGATCGATCTACGAGCAGTACTTC.